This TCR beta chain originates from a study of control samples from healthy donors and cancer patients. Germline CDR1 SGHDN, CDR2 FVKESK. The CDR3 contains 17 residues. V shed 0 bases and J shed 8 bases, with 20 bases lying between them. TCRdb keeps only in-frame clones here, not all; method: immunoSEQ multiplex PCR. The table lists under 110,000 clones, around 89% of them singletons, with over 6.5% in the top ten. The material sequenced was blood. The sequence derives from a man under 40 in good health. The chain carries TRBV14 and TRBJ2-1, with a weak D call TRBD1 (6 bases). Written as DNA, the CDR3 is TGTGCCAGCAGCCAAGACAGGGGCCGGGACCTCCTCGATGAGCAGTTCTTC. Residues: CASSQDRGRDLLDEQFF.